One TCR beta chain is described in this entry. This sample was taken from a study of shared clonotypes between healthy human individuals. Germline V CDR1 and CDR2: MDHEN, SYDVKM. CDR3 length equals 13 residues. Trimming removed 5 bases at V and 0 bases at J, with 7 bases between. Assay: immunoSEQ multiplex PCR; the TCRdb copy retains only in-frame clones and omits some. The repertoire consists of 1 million to 1.2 million clones, with approximately 80% occurring once and the leading ten covering 0.7% to 0.95%. The clonotype comes from a man aged 18 to 29 in good health. Some clones in this sample may be carry-over from other donors' samples. The V gene is TRBV28, the J gene TRBJ1-2; no definite D call. Sequencing was performed on memory CD4+ T cells from PBMCs. Subset described: CD45RA-negative fraction. This chain's CDR3 is CASSGRPNYGYTF. CDR3 DNA: TGTGCCAGCAGTGGACGGCCTAACTATGGCTACACCTTC.